The 24 T cell receptor beta chains below all came from one sample that was sequenced in a study of human T cells and chemical hapten exposure. As to time point: patch test 2, 6 weeks after DPC sensitization. Treatment meaning: therapeutic diphenylcyclopropenone sensitization with weekly scalp DPC. TCRdb passed the RACE reads through MiXCR, listing each CDR3 protein once. The sample includes approximately 87,000 distinct CDR3 sequences, about an eighth of them seen just once. Sample: whole blood, taken in connection with sensitization to the hapten diphenylcyclopropenone (DPC). The receptors were sampled from a woman in her thirties or forties with alopecia areata. Some clones in this sample may be carry-over from other donors' samples.

This clonotype was seen at least ten times. The V call is TRBV2, the J call TRBJ2-2; the D is unclear. The germline V and J ends were trimmed by 7 bases and 2 bases, with 11 bases remaining between them. The CDR3 sequence is 14 residues long. Germline V gives CDR1 SNHLY, CDR2 FYNNEI. Written as DNA, the CDR3 is TGTGCCAGCATCCGAGACATAAACACCGGGGAGCTGTTTTTT. Translated: CASIRDINTGELFF.

The rearrangement uses TRBV6-5 and TRBJ1-6; D is ambiguous. CDR3 length: 15 residues. In germline, CDR1 is MNHEY, CDR2 SVGAGI. Trimming shortened V by 8 bases and J by 2 bases, and 13 bases separated the two germline ends. The CDR3 DNA follows: TGTGCCAGCCGTGGCCCTGGGGCCTATAATTCACCCCTCCACTTT. Residues: CASRGPGAYNSPLHF.

This clonotype was counted at least ten times. V is TRBV20-1 and J is TRBJ2-7; perhaps TRBD2 as D (5 bases). Germline CDR1 is DFQATT and CDR2 is SNEGSKA (reference sequence). The CDR3 is 15 amino acids. The V and J ends lost 0 bases and 3 bases respectively, with 15 bases between them. CDR3 DNA sequence: TGCAGTGCTAGAGATCGGTCTGGAGGCGTCTACGAGCAGTACTTC. Its protein is CSARDRSGGVYEQYF.

Ten or more counts support this clonotype. V gene TRBV25-1 combines with J gene TRBJ2-3; D is perhaps TRBD1 (5 bases). The CDR3 totals 13 residues. V gave up 4 bases and J gave up 1 base, with 6 bases separating them. CDR1 is MGHDK and CDR2 is SYGVNS in the germline V gene. CDR3 in DNA: TGTGCCAGCAGTGCACAGGGCACAGATACGCAGTATTTT. It encodes CASSAQGTDTQYF.

In its sample, this clonotype was seen many times. The chain employs TRBV7-3 and TRBJ2-1; 7 nucleotides agree with TRBD2. The V gene end was trimmed by 5 bases and the J gene end by 2 bases; junction bases not matched to a gene: 6. Germline CDR1 reads SGHTA; CDR2 reads FQGTGA. The CDR3 consists of 15 residues. The CDR3 DNA sequence: TGTGCCAGCAGCCTCAGCGGGGTGCCCTACAATGAGCAGTTCTTC. Its translation is CASSLSGVPYNEQFF. Full variable domain (rest looked up from reference TRBV7-3 and TRBJ2-1): GAGVSQTPSNKVTEKGKYVELRCDPISGHTALYWYRQSLGQGPEFLIYFQGTGAADDSGLPNDRFFAVRPEGSVSTLKIQRTERGDSAVYLCASSLSGVPYNEQFFGPGTRLTVL.

This clonotype was seen only a few times. The V call is TRBV27, the J call TRBJ2-2; tentative D call: TRBD2 (5 bases). V was cut by 4 bases and J by 0 bases, with 15 bases left in between. This CDR3 is 17 amino acids long. Germline loops: CDR1 MNHEY, CDR2 SMNVEV (reference sequence). The chain's CDR3 is CASSSPSQRANTGELFF. CDR3 in DNA: TGTGCCAGCAGTTCGCCCTCCCAGAGGGCGAACACCGGGGAGCTGTTTTTT.

This clonotype came up many times. V usage is TRBV12-3 or TRBV12-4 and J usage is TRBJ1-1; maybe TRBD1 (5 bases). Trimming shortened V by 7 bases and J by 0 bases, and 9 bases separated the two germline ends. The CDR3 contains 13 residues. The CDR3 DNA reads as TGTGCCAGCATGGGGGTTCTGAACACTGAAGCTTTCTTT. Translating it yields CASMGVLNTEAFF.

This clonotype was seen only a few times. The chain has TRBV7-9 and TRBJ2-3, with D tentatively TRBD2 (5 bases). CDR3 length: 17 amino acids. CDR1 and CDR2 from the germline V gene are SEHNR and FQNEAQ (reference sequence). V lost 5 bases to trimming and J lost 1 base, with 19 bases between them. CDR3: CASSAPPAVRGTDTQYF. As DNA, the CDR3 is TGTGCCAGCAGCGCCCCCCCGGCTGTGCGGGGCACAGATACGCAGTATTTT. The variable domain in full, completed from reference TRBV7-9 and TRBJ2-3, reads DTGVSQNPRHKITKRGQNVTFRCDPISEHNRLYWYRQTLGQGPEFLTYFQNEAQLEKSRLLSDRFSAERPKGSFSTLEIQRTEQGDSAMYLCASSAPPAVRGTDTQYFGPGTRLTVL.

In its sample, this clonotype was seen many times. The chain recombines TRBV3-1 with TRBJ1-1; 8 positions agree with TRBD1. Germline values: CDR1 LGHDT, CDR2 YNNKEL (reference sequence). The CDR3 length is 16 residues. The V gene end was trimmed by 3 bases and the J gene end by 2 bases; junction bases not matched to a gene: 8. The DNA of the CDR3 is TGTGCCAGCAGCCAGGACGACAGGGGATTTAACACTGAAGCTTTCTTT. It translates to CASSQDDRGFNTEAFF. Full variable domain (rest looked up from reference TRBV3-1 and TRBJ1-1): DTAVSQTPKYLVTQMGNDKSIKCEQNLGHDTMYWYKQDSKKFLKIMFSYNNKELIINETVPNRFSPKSPDKAHLNLHINSLELGDSAVYFCASSQDDRGFNTEAFFGQGTRLTVV.

The CDR3 region has the DNA TGCAGTGCCCCGGGATCCAGATCCACCGGGGAGCTGTTTTTT. Translation: CSAPGSRSTGELFF. V is TRBV20-1 and J is TRBJ2-2; maybe TRBD2 (5 bases). The CDR3 is 14 amino acids. The V and J ends lost 6 bases and 4 bases respectively, with 15 bases between them. Germline values: CDR1 DFQATT, CDR2 SNEGSKA (reference sequence).

This chain connects TRBV2 to TRBJ1-4; D is unclear. The length of the CDR3 is 12 residues. Germline V gives CDR1 SNHLY, CDR2 FYNNEI. V lost 4 bases to trimming and J lost 8 bases, with 8 bases between them. CDR3 in amino acids: CASSVYGEKLFF. CDR3 DNA: TGTGCCAGCAGTGTATATGGGGAAAAACTGTTTTTT.

A few counts support this clonotype. The rearrangement links TRBV18 to TRBJ1-1; D may be TRBD1 (5 bases). The CDR3 length is 14 residues. Germline values: CDR1 KGHSH, CDR2 LQKENI. Between the trimmed V and J ends, which lost 3 bases and 5 bases, there was a span of 13 bases. CDR3 in amino acids: CASSPAARGTEAFF. For the CDR3, the DNA is TGTGCCAGCTCACCCGCCGCTAGGGGTACTGAAGCTTTCTTT.

This clonotype was counted between two and nine times. V and J are TRBV5-1 and TRBJ1-5; no definite D call. V lost 4 bases and J lost 3, with 11 bases in between. The V gene's germline CDR1 is SGHRS and CDR2 YFSETQ. The length of the CDR3 is 14 residues. The CDR3 nucleotides are TGCGCCAGCAGCCTTGACCCAACCAATCAGCCCCAGCATTTT. Translated: CASSLDPTNQPQHF. Drawing the rest from reference TRBV5-1 and TRBJ1-5, the complete variable domain is KAGVTQTPRYLIKTRGQQVTLSCSPISGHRSVSWYQQTPGQGLQFLFEYFSETQRNKGNFPGRFSGRQFSNSRSEMNVSTLELGDSALYLCASSLDPTNQPQHFGDGTRLSIL.

This clonotype occurred many times. This chain links TRBV6-6 with TRBJ2-1; possibly TRBD2 for D (5 bases). Between the trimmed V and J ends, which lost 0 bases and 9 bases, there was a span of 6 bases. The CDR3 runs to 12 residues. CDR1 and CDR2 from the germline V gene are MNHNY and SVGAGI (reference sequence). CDR3 nucleotides: TGTGCCAGCAGTTACTCGGGAGTTGAGCAGTTCTTC. As protein: CASSYSGVEQFF.

This rearrangement joins TRBV6-2 or TRBV6-3 to TRBJ2-1, with 10 bases lining up with TRBD1. Trimming took 5 bases from V and 7 from J; bases not matched to a gene: 8. The CDR3 is made up of 15 amino acids. Germline lookup yields CDR1 MNHEY and CDR2 SVGEGT. CDR3 coding DNA: TGTGCCAGCAGTGACAGGGGGCAAAAACCTAATGAGCAGTTCTTC. Translation gives CASSDRGQKPNEQFF.

Ten or more counts support this clonotype. V gene TRBV20-1 combines with J gene TRBJ1-5; D gene uncertain. The germline CDR1 and CDR2 sequences are DFQATT and SNEGSKA (reference sequence). Trimming pared 3 bases from V and 4 bases from J, leaving 7 bases between. The length of the CDR3 is 12 residues. CDR3 region: CSARRGNQPQHF. CDR3 nucleotides: TGCAGTGCTAGGAGAGGGAATCAGCCCCAGCATTTT.

This clonotype was observed a handful of times. CDR3 amino acids: CSAPGAGVRETQYF. CDR3 sequence (DNA): TGCAGCGCCCCTGGGGCAGGGGTTAGGGAGACCCAGTACTTC. The chain carries TRBV29-1 and TRBJ2-5; perhaps TRBD1 as D (6 bases). CDR3 length: 14 amino acids. The V and J ends lost 7 bases and 5 bases respectively, with 20 bases between them. Germline lookup yields CDR1 SQVTM and CDR2 ANQGSEA.

A few counts support this clonotype. The chain has TRBV18 and TRBJ1-1, with D perhaps TRBD1 (5 bases). The V and J ends lost 3 bases and 4 bases respectively, with 9 bases between them. The CDR3 is made up of 13 amino acids. In germline, CDR1 is KGHSH, CDR2 LQKENI. CDR3 nucleotide sequence: TGTGCCAGCTCACCCTGGGGGAGCACTGAAGCTTTCTTT. It yields the protein CASSPWGSTEAFF.

This clonotype was counted at least ten times. The chain employs TRBV7-2 and TRBJ1-1; maybe TRBD1 (6 bases). Per germline, CDR1 SGHTA and CDR2 FQGNSA. Trimming took 3 bases from V and 0 from J, leaving 8 bases between them. The CDR3 is 14 amino acids. The CDR3, as DNA: TGTGCCAGCAGCTTCCGGACAGTGAACACTGAAGCTTTCTTT. This codes for CASSFRTVNTEAFF.

This clonotype showed up just a few times. The chain couples TRBV12-3 or TRBV12-4 to TRBJ1-1; no definite D call. Trimming removed 6 bases from V and 4 bases from J, with 18 bases in between. The CDR3 extends over 15 amino acids. The CDR3 protein is CASRRKGSSGTEAFF. The CDR3 nucleotides read TGTGCCAGCAGACGCAAAGGGAGTTCTGGCACTGAAGCTTTCTTT.

This clonotype has at least ten counts. The CDR3 reads CASSIVRNSKKNIQYF. CDR3 in DNA: TGTGCCAGTAGTATAGTCCGGAACAGCAAAAAAAACATTCAGTACTTC. The rearrangement joins TRBV19 to TRBJ2-4, with D unclear. Trimming removed 1 base at V and 4 bases at J, with 14 bases between. The CDR3 contains 16 residues. CDR1 LNHDA and CDR2 SQIVND come from the germline V gene (reference sequence).

This clonotype was observed many times. In DNA form, the CDR3 reads TGTGCCAGCAGTTACTCCGGGCGATACAATGAGCAGTTCTTC. Translated, it gives CASSYSGRYNEQFF. This chain uses TRBV6-2 or TRBV6-3 with TRBJ2-1; the D is unclear. The germline gives CDR1 MNHEY, CDR2 SVGEGT. The V end was cut by 0 bases, the J end by 4 bases, with 7 bases between. CDR3 size: 14 residues.

This clonotype has a count of ten or more. CDR3 sequence: CASSRSGSDTGELFF. The CDR3 coding sequence is TGCGCCAGCAGCCGCAGCGGGAGTGACACCGGGGAGCTGTTTTTT. This chain uses TRBV4-3 with TRBJ2-2, with 8 nucleotides matching TRBD2. The CDR3 runs 15 residues. In germline, CDR1 is LGHNA, CDR2 YSLEER. The V gene end was trimmed by 4 bases and the J gene end by 3 bases; junction bases not matched to a gene: 4.

This clonotype showed up many times. V and J are TRBV11-2 and TRBJ2-3, with D unresolved. Germline values: CDR1 SGHAT, CDR2 FQNNGV. The CDR3 has 12 residues. V lost 5 bases to trimming and J lost 0 bases, with 3 bases between them. CDR3 protein: CASSTSTDTQYF. CDR3 bases: TGTGCCAGCAGCACTAGCACAGATACGCAGTATTTT.